Listed below are T cell receptor beta chains from one sample, sequenced in a study of shared clonotypes between healthy human individuals. The repertoire was sequenced with immunoSEQ multiplex PCR; TCRdb's copy has only in-frame clones and lacks some. The profile covers under 700,000 clones, with roughly 95% appearing a single time and approximately 0.11% taken by the ten largest. The material sequenced was naive CD8+ T cells sorted from blood. The receptors here all came from a woman younger than 45 in good health. Each CDR3 is given with its conserved first and last residue. The order of the fields is clone size, D gene, J gene, V gene, CDR3 DNA, CDR3 protein. The D gene is left open where the match is weak. A row's size may be missing; if present it is once, few, many or a size class.

abundance: -
d_gene: -
j_gene: TRBJ2-7
v_gene: TRBV5-4
CDR3nt: TGTGCCAGCAGCTTGGGAGGGTTCTACGAGCAGTACTTC
CDR3aa: CASSLGGFYEQYF

abundance: -
d_gene: -
j_gene: TRBJ1-3
v_gene: TRBV29-1
CDR3nt: TGCAGCGTCGCGGACGGACACTCTGGAAACACCATATATTTT
CDR3aa: CSVADGHSGNTIYF

abundance: -
d_gene: TRBD1
j_gene: TRBJ2-7
v_gene: TRBV7-9
CDR3nt: TGTGCCAGCAGCTTAGAAGGACAGGGGATGAGCGAGCAGTACTTC
CDR3aa: CASSLEGQGMSEQYF

abundance: -
d_gene: -
j_gene: TRBJ1-2
v_gene: TRBV29-1
CDR3nt: TGCAGCGTTGAAGATAAGGGAAAACACTATGGCTACACCTTC
CDR3aa: CSVEDKGKHYGYTF

abundance: once
d_gene: TRBD1
j_gene: TRBJ2-7
v_gene: TRBV5-4
CDR3nt: TGTGCCAGCAGCCCGAGAGACAGGGGTAGCGACGAGCAGTACTTC
CDR3aa: CASSPRDRGSDEQYF

abundance: -
d_gene: TRBD1
j_gene: TRBJ1-2
v_gene: TRBV6-1
CDR3nt: TGTGCCAGCAGTGAATTACATTACAGGGGGCTAACCTATGGCTACACCTTC
CDR3aa: CASSELHYRGLTYGYTF

abundance: -
d_gene: TRBD2
j_gene: TRBJ2-2
v_gene: TRBV28
CDR3nt: TGTGCCAGCAGCCCAGCGGGAGGGGGGCCCGGGGAGCTGTTTTTT
CDR3aa: CASSPAGGGPGELFF

abundance: -
d_gene: -
j_gene: TRBJ2-3
v_gene: TRBV5-6
CDR3nt: TGTGCCAGCAGCTTTAGCTCGAGCGCCCCTAGCACAGATACGCAGTATTTT
CDR3aa: CASSFSSSAPSTDTQYF

abundance: -
d_gene: -
j_gene: TRBJ1-5
v_gene: TRBV13
CDR3nt: TGTGCCAGCAGCTTCTCCCAGGGTAATCAGCCCCAGCATTTT
CDR3aa: CASSFSQGNQPQHF

abundance: -
d_gene: -
j_gene: TRBJ2-7
v_gene: TRBV2
CDR3nt: TGTGCCAGCAGTGAGGACAGTACCTCGACCTACGAGCAGTACTTC
CDR3aa: CASSEDSTSTYEQYF

abundance: once
d_gene: TRBD1
j_gene: TRBJ1-4
v_gene: TRBV28
CDR3nt: TGTGCCAGCAGTCGCAGACAGGGGGCTGAAGAAAAACTGTTTTTT
CDR3aa: CASSRRQGAEEKLFF

abundance: -
d_gene: -
j_gene: TRBJ1-5
v_gene: TRBV19
CDR3nt: TGTGCCAGTAGTATAGACAGCGATAGCAATCAGCCCCAGCATTTT
CDR3aa: CASSIDSDSNQPQHF

abundance: -
d_gene: -
j_gene: TRBJ2-7
v_gene: TRBV27
CDR3nt: TGTGCCAGCAGTCCGGGACTCTCTTACGAGCAGTACTTC
CDR3aa: CASSPGLSYEQYF

abundance: -
d_gene: TRBD1
j_gene: TRBJ2-1
v_gene: TRBV19
CDR3nt: TGTGCCAGTAGTATAGATCGCGTTAGAGGACAGGGATACAATGAGCAGTTCTTC
CDR3aa: CASSIDRVRGQGYNEQFF

abundance: -
d_gene: TRBD1
j_gene: TRBJ2-2
v_gene: TRBV5-6
CDR3nt: TGTGCCAGCAGTTGGACAGGGTCAGGGGAGCTGTTTTTT
CDR3aa: CASSWTGSGELFF

abundance: -
d_gene: TRBD2
j_gene: TRBJ2-1
v_gene: TRBV4-2
CDR3nt: TGTGCCAGCAGCCACCCCCTGCGGGAGCACTCCTACAATGAGCAGTTCTTC
CDR3aa: CASSHPLREHSYNEQFF

abundance: -
d_gene: TRBD1
j_gene: TRBJ1-4
v_gene: TRBV5-1
CDR3nt: TGCGCCAGCAGCTACTATACGGACAGGGGACGGAAACTGTTTTTT
CDR3aa: CASSYYTDRGRKLFF

abundance: once
d_gene: -
j_gene: TRBJ2-6
v_gene: TRBV5-5
CDR3nt: TGTGCCAGCAGCTTTGAAGTTGGGGCCAACGTCCTGACTTTC
CDR3aa: CASSFEVGANVLTF

abundance: -
d_gene: -
j_gene: TRBJ2-5
v_gene: TRBV28
CDR3nt: TGTGCCAGCAGTTTAACGGGGTTCGGAGAGACCCAGTACTTC
CDR3aa: CASSLTGFGETQYF

abundance: -
d_gene: TRBD1
j_gene: TRBJ1-2
v_gene: TRBV29-1
CDR3nt: TGCAGCGCCCCGGGGCAGGGGGACTATGGCTACACCTTC
CDR3aa: CSAPGQGDYGYTF

abundance: -
d_gene: TRBD1
j_gene: TRBJ2-2
v_gene: TRBV19
CDR3nt: TGTGCCAGTAGTACCCCAAAGGGACAGGGGGCGAGGACCGGGGAGCTGTTTTTT
CDR3aa: CASSTPKGQGARTGELFF

abundance: -
d_gene: TRBD1
j_gene: TRBJ2-7
v_gene: TRBV5-8
CDR3nt: TGTGCCAGTTTGGACAGGAGCTCCTCCTACGAGCAGTACTTC
CDR3aa: CASLDRSSSYEQYF

abundance: -
d_gene: -
j_gene: TRBJ1-1
v_gene: TRBV14
CDR3nt: TGTGCCAGCAGCCAAAGTGAACTGAACACTGAAGCTTTCTTT
CDR3aa: CASSQSELNTEAFF

abundance: -
d_gene: -
j_gene: TRBJ2-5
v_gene: TRBV15
CDR3nt: TGTGCCACCAGCAGCAACGACAAGGCTCTAGAGACCCAGTACTTC
CDR3aa: CATSSNDKALETQYF

abundance: -
d_gene: -
j_gene: TRBJ2-3
v_gene: TRBV13
CDR3nt: TGTGCCAGCAGCTTAGGGGGGGCGGGTGCGCCCACAGATACGCAGTATTTT
CDR3aa: CASSLGGAGAPTDTQYF

abundance: -
d_gene: TRBD2
j_gene: TRBJ2-7
v_gene: TRBV5-4
CDR3nt: TGTGCCAGCAGCTTGAGGGTAGTAGCGGGAGTACTGTTATACGAGCAGTACTTC
CDR3aa: CASSLRVVAGVLLYEQYF

abundance: once
d_gene: -
j_gene: TRBJ2-3
v_gene: TRBV7-8
CDR3nt: TGTGCCAGCAGCTTGGAGCGGAGCACAGATACGCAGTATTTT
CDR3aa: CASSLERSTDTQYF

abundance: -
d_gene: -
j_gene: TRBJ2-7
v_gene: TRBV27
CDR3nt: TGTGCCAGCAGCGGGATAGGAAACTACGAGCAGTACTTC
CDR3aa: CASSGIGNYEQYF

abundance: -
d_gene: -
j_gene: TRBJ1-3
v_gene: TRBV28
CDR3nt: TGTGCCAGCAGTCCCCCGGGGGGAAACACCATATATTTT
CDR3aa: CASSPPGGNTIYF

abundance: -
d_gene: -
j_gene: TRBJ1-1
v_gene: TRBV27
CDR3nt: TGTGCCAGCAGTTTGGACGCCGGGGGCACTGAAGCTTTCTTT
CDR3aa: CASSLDAGGTEAFF

abundance: once
d_gene: -
j_gene: TRBJ2-3
v_gene: TRBV6-6
CDR3nt: TGTGCCAGCAGTTACCCCAGGGGTCCCCGGAAGTATTTT
CDR3aa: CASSYPRGPRKYF

abundance: -
d_gene: -
j_gene: TRBJ2-3
v_gene: TRBV5-4
CDR3nt: TGTGCCAGCAGCTTTGAGGGTGGCGGAGATACGCAGTATTTT
CDR3aa: CASSFEGGGDTQYF

abundance: once
d_gene: -
j_gene: TRBJ1-2
v_gene: TRBV27
CDR3nt: TGTGCCAGCAGTTTAGCCGGGGACTATGGCTACACCTTC
CDR3aa: CASSLAGDYGYTF

abundance: -
d_gene: -
j_gene: TRBJ2-7
v_gene: TRBV28
CDR3nt: TGTGCCAGCAGTTTTGCGGCAGGGTTGTACGAGCAGTACTTC
CDR3aa: CASSFAAGLYEQYF

abundance: -
d_gene: -
j_gene: TRBJ2-7
v_gene: TRBV6-1
CDR3nt: TGTGCCAGCAGTGAAGCACCAGGGGCATCCTACGAGCAGTACTTC
CDR3aa: CASSEAPGASYEQYF

abundance: -
d_gene: -
j_gene: TRBJ2-2
v_gene: TRBV5-1
CDR3nt: TGCGCCAGCAGCGCAACGTCGACACCTGATCCTCTTGCGAACACCGGGGAGCTGTTTTTT
CDR3aa: CASSATSTPDPLANTGELFF

abundance: once
d_gene: TRBD1
j_gene: TRBJ2-7
v_gene: TRBV2
CDR3nt: TGTGCCAGCAGTGAGGGACAGGGTGATTACGAGCAGTACTTC
CDR3aa: CASSEGQGDYEQYF

abundance: -
d_gene: TRBD1
j_gene: TRBJ2-7
v_gene: TRBV7-9
CDR3nt: TGTGCCAGCAGCTTAGGACAGGGAATCCGCGAGCAGTACTTC
CDR3aa: CASSLGQGIREQYF

abundance: -
d_gene: -
j_gene: TRBJ2-1
v_gene: TRBV5-6
CDR3nt: TGTGCCAGCAGCTCCTCGAGCGGACCTTCCTACAATGAGCAGTTCTTC
CDR3aa: CASSSSSGPSYNEQFF

abundance: -
d_gene: TRBD1
j_gene: TRBJ2-1
v_gene: TRBV2
CDR3nt: TGTGCCAGCAGCGATCAGACAGGGGGGAATGAGCAGTTCTTC
CDR3aa: CASSDQTGGNEQFF

abundance: -
d_gene: -
j_gene: TRBJ1-1
v_gene: TRBV2
CDR3nt: TGTGCCAGCAGCCACCACCGACCGGAAATGAACACTGAAGCTTTCTTT
CDR3aa: CASSHHRPEMNTEAFF

abundance: -
d_gene: TRBD2
j_gene: TRBJ2-1
v_gene: TRBV5-1
CDR3nt: TGCGCCAGCAGCCTAAGGACTAGCGACTACAATGAGCAGTTCTTC
CDR3aa: CASSLRTSDYNEQFF

abundance: -
d_gene: -
j_gene: TRBJ2-5
v_gene: TRBV28
CDR3nt: TGTGCCAGCAGTTTGGGAGGCGCGGGGACCCAGTACTTC
CDR3aa: CASSLGGAGTQYF

abundance: -
d_gene: TRBD2
j_gene: TRBJ2-7
v_gene: TRBV7-8
CDR3nt: TGTGCCAGCAGCTTTGAGCTAGCGGGAGTTTCCTACGAGCAGTACTTC
CDR3aa: CASSFELAGVSYEQYF

abundance: -
d_gene: -
j_gene: TRBJ2-7
v_gene: TRBV13
CDR3nt: TGTGCCAGCAGCTTAGTTGGGACCTCCTACGAGCAGTACTTC
CDR3aa: CASSLVGTSYEQYF